These 27 T cell receptor beta chains were sequenced from one sample in a study of T cell repertoires in cytomegalovirus infection (dated by TCRdb to between 2018 and 2021). Their specific antigens are unknown. Sample treatment or condition, as interpreted from the label and publication: in vitro stimulation with specific CMV peptide epitopes to enrich CMV-specific T cells. The run used an Illumina HiSeq 1500. TCRdb reprocessing: public reads trimmed at Q25 with fastp, clones called with MiXCR, in-frame beta chains kept. For every CDR3 protein sequence, its rows merge into one entry that carries the most common genes and DNA. Across this sample there are around 800,000 distinct CDR3 sequences, with 32% seen only once. The ten largest account for about an eighth of the sample. This specimen was cultured CD8+ T cells from PBMCs, taken from culture after CMV antigen stimulation. Every receptor here comes from a human donor in good health (CMV status not recorded). Some clones in this sample may be carry-over from other donors' samples.

This clonotype was observed a single time. This CDR3 fails to terminate in the conserved phenylalanine or tryptophan, so it likely reflects a read error. The chain joins TRBV7-2 to TRBJ1-2; the D is unclear. This CDR3 has 13 amino acids. Germline values: CDR1 SGHTA, CDR2 FQGNSA. The V and J ends lost 1 base and 2 bases respectively, with 5 bases between them. The CDR3 spells CASSLGQNYGYTL. The CDR3 DNA reads TGTGCCAGCAGCTTAGGCCAGAACTATGGCTACACCCTC.

CDR3 DNA: TGTGCCAGCAGCTTAGGTCCCGGGGTCACAGATACGCAGTATTTT. It specifies CASSLGPGVTDTQYF. The V and J genes are TRBV7-9 and TRBJ2-3, with D maybe TRBD2 (5 bases). Germline values: CDR1 SEHNR, CDR2 FQNEAQ (reference sequence). The CDR3 totals 15 residues. V gave up 1 base and J gave up 2 bases, with 10 bases separating them. Combining the CDR3 with reference TRBV7-9 and TRBJ2-3 gives the whole variable domain DTGVSQNPRHKITKRGQNVTFRCDPISEHNRLYWYRQTLGQGPEFLTYFQNEAQLEKSRLLSDRFSAERPKGSFSTLEIQRTEQGDSAMYLCASSLGPGVTDTQYFGPGTRLTVL.

In its sample, this clonotype was seen a few times. The chain has TRBV11-3 and TRBJ1-6; D remains ambiguous. The V and J ends lost 4 bases and 12 bases respectively, with 13 bases between them. Looked up from germline, CDR1 is SGHNT and CDR2 is YENEEA. The CDR3 is made up of 13 amino acids. The CDR3 loop is CASSSGPLEPLHF. In DNA, the CDR3 is TGTGCCAGCAGCTCCGGGCCGCTGGAACCCCTCCACTTT. The variable domain in full, with the rest retrieved from reference TRBV11-3 and TRBJ1-6, is EAGVVQSPRYKIIEKKQPVAFWCNPISGHNTLYWYLQNLGQGPELLIRYENEEAVDDSQLPKDRFSAERLKGVDSTLKIQPAELGDSAVYLCASSSGPLEPLHFGNGTRLTVT.

This clonotype was counted a few times. The V and J genes are TRBV6-1 and TRBJ2-1; D is unclear. The CDR3 spans 13 residues. The ends were cut back, 3 bases at V and 6 bases at J, with 9 bases in the middle. Germline V gene lookup returns CDR1 MNHNS and CDR2 SASEGT. This CDR3 reads CASSDPGSNEQFF. The CDR3 DNA reads TGTGCCAGCAGTGACCCTGGCAGCAATGAGCAGTTCTTC.

Remarks on this clonotype: This sequence may be a read error, since a much larger clone differs from it by one base. The rearrangement uses TRBV5-1 and TRBJ2-7, with 8 bases identical to TRBD2. The ends lost 3 bases at V and 9 bases at J; junction bases unmatched: 11. Germline V gene lookup returns CDR1 SGHRS and CDR2 YFSETQ. The CDR3 is 14 amino acids. For the CDR3, the DNA is TGCGCCAGCAGCTCGGGACTAGTGGACAGTTGGCAGTACGTC. This translates into CASSSGLVDSWQYV.

The chain joins TRBV5-1 to TRBJ2-5, with 11 bases aligning to TRBD2. The ends lost 4 bases at V and 1 base at J; junction bases unmatched: 6. The germline V gene encodes CDR1 SGHRS and CDR2 YFSETQ. The CDR3 totals 16 residues. The CDR3 spells CASSRIAGGPQETQYF. The CDR3 DNA reads TGCGCCAGCAGCCGCATAGCGGGGGGGCCCCAAGAGACCCAGTACTTC.

This clonotype was picked up a small number of times. The gene calls are TRBV14 and TRBJ2-3; a weak D match, TRBD1 (5 bases). This CDR3 contains 15 residues. V was cut by 4 bases and J by 0 bases, with 11 bases left in between. Germline-derived CDR1 and CDR2 are SGHDN and FVKESK. CDR3 residues: CASSPLGASTDTQYF. CDR3 nucleotide sequence: TGTGCCAGCAGCCCCCTAGGGGCTAGCACAGATACGCAGTATTTT. The entire variable domain, with the rest obtained from reference TRBV14 and TRBJ2-3, is as follows: EAGVTQFPSHSVIEKGQTVTLRCDPISGHDNLYWYRRVMGKEIKFLLHFVKESKQDESGMPNNRFLAERTGGTYSTLKVQPAELEDSGVYFCASSPLGASTDTQYFGPGTRLTVL.

This clonotype showed up just a few times. The chain couples TRBV6-6 to TRBJ1-1; 8 nucleotides match TRBD1. The trim removed 6 bases at V and 1 base at J, leaving 4 bases unmatched. Germline lookup yields CDR1 MNHNY and CDR2 SVGAGI (reference sequence). The CDR3 consists of 14 residues. This chain's CDR3 is CASSRDRKNTEAFF. The CDR3, as DNA: TGTGCCAGCAGCCGGGACAGGAAGAACACTGAAGCTTTCTTT.

A few counts support this clonotype. V and J are TRBV7-9 and TRBJ1-1; tentative D call: TRBD1 (6 bases). This CDR3 contains 16 residues. V lost 5 bases and J 4 bases, leaving 20 bases between the germline ends. Germline-derived CDR1 and CDR2 are SEHNR and FQNEAQ (reference sequence). CDR3 protein: CASSRDSQGLGTEAFF. CDR3 sequence (DNA): TGTGCCAGCAGCCGCGATTCACAGGGTTTGGGCACTGAAGCTTTCTTT.

This clonotype was detected ten times or more. This rearrangement joins TRBV28 to TRBJ1-1; a possible D gene is TRBD1 (5 bases). The CDR3 loop spans 16 amino acids. CDR1 MDHEN and CDR2 SYDVKM come from the germline V gene. The V end was cut by 7 bases, the J end by 0 bases, with 18 bases between. The CDR3 is CASTPQGVLLNTEAFF. Written as DNA, the CDR3 is TGTGCCAGCACTCCCCAAGGGGTCTTGTTGAACACTGAAGCTTTCTTT.

The chain is built from TRBV7-3 and TRBJ2-2, with 12 positions matching TRBD2. The germline gives CDR1 SGHTA, CDR2 FQGTGA. This CDR3 contains 18 residues. V lost 6 bases, J lost 6 bases, and 14 bases stayed unmatched. The CDR3 is CASSFIGLAGGPAGELFF. DNA for the CDR3: TGTGCCAGCAGTTTTATAGGGCTAGCGGGGGGGCCTGCCGGGGAGCTGTTTTTT.

The rearrangement links TRBV5-5 to TRBJ1-4; a weak D match, TRBD1 (5 bases). Germline CDR1 reads SGHKS; CDR2 reads YYEKEE (reference sequence). The CDR3 spans 17 residues. V lost 2 bases and J lost 0, with 14 bases in between. In nucleotides, the CDR3 is TGTGCCAGCAGCTTTGACAGTCTCATTTCAACTAATGAAAAACTGTTTTTT. It encodes CASSFDSLISTNEKLFF.

This clonotype was detected only a few times. The rearrangement joins TRBV5-6 to TRBJ2-2; 8 nucleotides align to TRBD1. Germline CDR1 is SGHDT and CDR2 is YYEEEE. The J segment lost 1 base and the V segment lost 2 bases, leaving 16 bases of the junction unmatched. The CDR3 spans 20 residues. The CDR3 region has the DNA TGTGCCAGCAGCTTCATTATTATAGGGGACAGGTTAAAGAACACCGGGGAGCTGTTTTTT. Translated: CASSFIIIGDRLKNTGELFF.

This chain links TRBV2 with TRBJ2-5; 7 nucleotides line up with TRBD2. This CDR3 contains 13 residues. From germline, CDR1 is SNHLY and CDR2 FYNNEI. The trim removed 10 bases at V and 6 bases at J, leaving 11 bases unmatched. The CDR3 sequence: CATVAGVVKTQYF. The CDR3 DNA is TGTGCCACCGTAGCGGGTGTCGTGAAGACCCAGTACTTC.

Worth noting for this clonotype: A much larger clone lies a single base off, so this may be a read error. The chain is built from TRBV9 and TRBJ2-2; TRBD1 is a possible D gene (6 bases). Germline CDR1 reads SGDLS; CDR2 reads YYNGEE. The V end was cut by 0 bases, the J end by 0 bases, with 6 bases between. The CDR3 spans 15 residues. CDR3 residues: CASSVEGANTGELFF. CDR3 coding DNA: TGTGCCAGCAGCGTAGAGGGGGCGAACACCGGGGAGCTGTTTTTT.

V is TRBV18 and J is TRBJ2-1, with D unclear. The CDR3 loop spans 16 amino acids. Trimming removed 2 bases from V and 4 bases from J, with 15 bases in between. CDR1 and CDR2 (germline): KGHSH, LQKENI. The CDR3 DNA reads as TGTGCCAGCTCACCAGCCCGGGCCATGGAATACAATGAGCAGTTCTTC. It yields the protein CASSPARAMEYNEQFF.

The rearrangement joins TRBV19 to TRBJ1-2; 9 nucleotides line up with TRBD1. The CDR3 has 18 residues. V lost 3 bases and J lost 1; bases outside the gene matches: 12. Germline V gene lookup returns CDR1 LNHDA and CDR2 SQIVND (reference sequence). CDR3 amino acids: CASSIKKIRDRDNYGYTF. DNA for the CDR3: TGTGCCAGTAGTATTAAAAAAATCCGGGACAGGGATAACTATGGCTACACCTTC.

This clonotype was detected only a few times. The chain employs TRBV7-8 and TRBJ2-7, with 8 positions matching TRBD2. The CDR3 runs 14 residues. J gave up 4 bases and V 6 bases, and 8 bases lay outside the gene matches. Per the germline V gene, CDR1 is SGHVS and CDR2 is FQNEAQ. CDR3 sequence: CASSPQEREYEQYF. DNA for the CDR3: TGTGCCAGCAGTCCACAGGAGCGGGAGTACGAGCAGTACTTC.

The chain recombines TRBV7-8 with TRBJ2-1; 10 bases fit TRBD2. The CDR3 covers 16 residues. CDR1 is SGHVS, CDR2 FQNEAQ, per germline. Losses at the gene ends were 1 base for V and 8 bases for J; bases not matched to a gene: 8. The CDR3 loop reads CASSLEASGGADEQFF. The CDR3 DNA is TGTGCCAGCAGCTTAGAGGCGAGCGGGGGGGCCGATGAGCAGTTCTTC.

This chain links TRBV14 with TRBJ2-7; the match to TRBD1 covers 7 bases. Germline V gene lookup returns CDR1 SGHDN and CDR2 FVKESK. This CDR3 is 12 amino acids long. V lost 5 bases, J lost 7 bases, and 5 bases stayed unmatched. The DNA of the CDR3 is TGTGCCAGCAGCACTGGGACAGCGGAGCAGTACGTC. It specifies CASSTGTAEQYV.

Points on this clonotype: A much larger clone lies one base from this, so it may be a read error. This chain connects TRBV29-1 to TRBJ2-1; 8 nucleotides align to TRBD2. The CDR3 extends over 19 amino acids. Germline CDR1 SQVTM, CDR2 ANQGSEA. V lost 3 bases to trimming and J lost 3 bases; unmatched junction nucleotides: 19. CDR3 DNA sequence: TGCAGCGTTGAGCGAGCGACAGACCCTATGGGACTAGTCTACAATGAGCAGTTCTTC. It encodes CSVERATDPMGLVYNEQFF.

The CDR3 DNA reads as TGCGCCAGCAGCCAACTGACAGGTCTGGCGCAGTACTTC. Its translation: CASSQLTGLAQYF. The chain has TRBV4-1 and TRBJ2-7, with TRBD1 as a possible D gene (6 bases). The germline V gene has CDR1 MGHRA and CDR2 YSYEKL. The V end lost 2 bases, the J end lost 9 bases, and 14 bases lay between the germline ends. The CDR3 contains 13 residues.

The V call is TRBV12-3 or TRBV12-4, the J call TRBJ2-7; 9 bases are a match to TRBD1. V lost 7 bases to trimming and J lost 3 bases; unmatched junction nucleotides: 10. This CDR3 comprises 15 residues. The CDR3 DNA follows: TGTGCCAGCATCCAAGGTGGGGGACAGGGCTACGAGCAGTACTTC. This gives the protein CASIQGGGQGYEQYF.

J is TRBJ1-2 and V is TRBV12-3 or TRBV12-4, with 8 bases that match TRBD1. The CDR3 spans 15 residues. V lost 5 bases, J lost 3 bases, and 8 bases stayed unmatched. The CDR3 coding sequence is TGTGCCAGCAGTCCGACAGGGGATTACGACTATGGCTACACCTTC. Encoded protein: CASSPTGDYDYGYTF.

The genes are TRBV27 and TRBJ2-3; 13 nucleotides line up with TRBD2. The J segment lost 2 bases and the V segment lost 9 bases, leaving 5 bases of the junction unmatched. The CDR3 runs 15 residues. CDR1 MNHEY and CDR2 SMNVEV come from the germline V gene (reference sequence). The CDR3 DNA reads as TGTGCCAGGACTAGCGGGGGGCAAGTCACAGATACGCAGTATTTT. Translated, it gives CARTSGGQVTDTQYF.

The J gene is TRBJ1-5, the V gene TRBV12-3 or TRBV12-4; TRBD1 agrees at 7 bases. The CDR3 runs 14 residues. The V gene end was trimmed by 8 bases and the J gene end by 4 bases; junction bases not matched to a gene: 8. CDR3 residues: CASGGRGRNQPQHF. The CDR3 DNA sequence: TGTGCCAGCGGAGGAAGGGGGCGGAATCAGCCCCAGCATTTT.

This clonotype was observed a few times. The V call is TRBV7-6, the J call TRBJ2-7; 9 bases agree with TRBD1. This CDR3 contains 13 residues. From germline, CDR1 is SGHVS and CDR2 FNYEAQ. The J segment lost 7 bases and the V segment lost 5 bases, leaving 6 bases of the junction unmatched. Here the CDR3 DNA reads TGTGCCAGCAGCACCCGGACAGGGGAAGAGCAGTACTTC. Protein sequence: CASSTRTGEEQYF.